One sample yielded the 7 T cell receptor beta chains listed below, sequenced in a study of cytomegalovirus exposure and HLA in healthy donors. The PCR made use of 60 Vbeta and 13 Jbeta primers. Sequencing was performed with immunoSEQ multiplex PCR; in TCRdb, only in-frame clones are kept and a portion is missing. Of under 70,000 clones in the sample, approximately 67% are singletons; the top ten hold roughly 2.1%. The source material was PBMCs. The receptors here all came from a woman aged 30 to 39 in good health and CMV-seronegative.

DNA of the CDR3: TGCAGTGCCGATTCCACAGGAGGCTACACCTTC. It encodes CSADSTGGYTF. This chain links TRBV20-1 with TRBJ1-2; weak D call: TRBD1 (5 bases). This CDR3 contains 11 residues. Germline V gene lookup returns CDR1 DFQATT and CDR2 SNEGSKA (reference sequence). With 6 bases removed from V and 8 bases from J, the gap between germline ends came to 13 bases.

The rearrangement links TRBV19 to TRBJ2-1; no clear D. Germline V gene sequence: CDR1 LNHDA, CDR2 SQIVND (reference sequence). The CDR3 has 14 residues. V lost 7 bases to trimming and J lost 2 bases, with 12 bases between them. The CDR3 DNA reads as TGTGCCAGTACTGGGCAGCCGACCTACAATGAGCAGTTCTTC. This codes for CASTGQPTYNEQFF.

This chain joins TRBV7-2 and TRBJ2-3; possibly TRBD2 for D (5 bases). V was cut by 3 bases and J by 0 bases, with 7 bases left in between. The V gene's germline CDR1 is SGHTA and CDR2 FQGNSA. CDR3 length: 14 residues. The CDR3 nucleotides read TGTGCCAGCAGCTTTCGGACTAGCACAGATACGCAGTATTTT. It codes for CASSFRTSTDTQYF.

The gene calls are TRBV11-2 and TRBJ2-3, with D unclear. Germline V CDR1 and CDR2: SGHAT, FQNNGV. V lost 0 bases and J lost 3, with 4 bases in between. The CDR3 runs 13 residues. CDR3 region: CASSLDRTDTQYF. CDR3 in DNA: TGTGCCAGCAGCTTAGACAGGACAGATACGCAGTATTTT.

This sequence joins TRBV28 and TRBJ1-3; D not resolved. The V gene lost 4 bases and the J gene lost 0 bases, with 4 bases spanning the gap. The germline V gene has CDR1 MDHEN and CDR2 SYDVKM. CDR3 length equals 13 residues. CDR3 sequence: CASSSSSGNTIYF. CDR3 nucleotides: TGTGCCAGCAGTTCGTCCTCTGGAAACACCATATATTTT.

The rearrangement links TRBV5-1 to TRBJ2-5, with D possibly being TRBD1 (5 bases). V lost 6 bases, J lost 1 base, and 7 bases lay in between. This CDR3 region has 12 residues. Germline V gene sequence: CDR1 SGHRS, CDR2 YFSETQ. CDR3 in DNA: TGCGCCAGCACTGACAGCCAAGAGACCCAGTACTTC. The encoded protein is CASTDSQETQYF.

CDR3 loop: CASSPLSSYNSPLHF. CDR3 DNA sequence: TGTGCCAGCAGTCCCCTGAGCTCCTATAATTCACCCCTCCACTTT. This chain joins TRBV28 and TRBJ1-6; D is unclear. The CDR3 is 15 residues long. Per the germline V gene, CDR1 is MDHEN and CDR2 is SYDVKM. The germline V and J ends were trimmed by 5 bases and 0 bases, with 8 bases remaining between them.